These 18 T cell receptor beta chains share one sample of origin, sequenced in a study of blood T cells in healthy people across ages. A J-beta primer mix and a sample-barcoded 5' primer were used in a second PCR of roughly 7 to 12 cycles. From the 5' RACE reads, TCRdb called clonotypes with MiXCR, one entry per CDR3 protein. The repertoire consists of approximately 1.5 million distinct CDR3 sequences, with under 55% occurring once and the leading ten covering around 4%. Sequenced: blood. These TCRs come from a woman between 18 and 30 years old in good health.

The chain employs TRBV25-1 and TRBJ2-7, with D perhaps assigned TRBD1 or TRBD2 (7 bases each). Germline loops: CDR1 MGHDK, CDR2 SYGVNS. The CDR3 covers 15 residues. V was cut by 1 base and J by 2 bases, with 12 bases left in between. CDR3 loop: CASSEWGGQTYEQYF. The CDR3 region has the DNA TGTGCCAGCAGTGAATGGGGGGGACAGACCTACGAGCAGTACTTC.

This clonotype came up a few times. The CDR3 loop is CSAKTVGGPQTQYF. Written as DNA, the CDR3 is TGCAGTGCAAAGACCGTCGGAGGACCCCAGACCCAGTACTTC. V and J are TRBV20-1 and TRBJ2-5, with D perhaps matching TRBD2 (5 bases). V lost 6 bases and J lost 6, with 20 bases in between. CDR1 is DFQATT, CDR2 SNEGSKA, per germline (reference sequence). The CDR3 totals 14 residues.

The chain carries TRBV21-1 and TRBJ2-3; the table's TRBD1 call for D was not verified on the DNA. TRBV21-1 is classified as a pseudogene. There are 14 residues in the CDR3. The CDR3 DNA is TGTGCCAGCAGCACCGGACAGATGGGAGATACGCAGTATTTT. Translated, it gives CASSTGQMGDTQYF.

This clonotype was seen a handful of times. The chain combines TRBV6-6 with TRBJ2-5, with unresolved D. The assigned J gene may be wrong: the sequence end matches TRBJ2-7 better. The CDR3 is made up of 14 amino acids. CDR1 is MNHNY, CDR2 SVGAGI, per germline (reference sequence). CDR3 region: CASSYAAAFYEQYF. In DNA form, the CDR3 reads TGTGCCAGCAGTTACGCGGCAGCTTTTTACGAGCAGTACTTC.

The chain recombines TRBV7-9 with TRBJ1-5; 7 bases line up with TRBD1. The V and J ends lost 5 bases and 4 bases, in that order; junction bases with no gene match: 8. Germline CDR1 SEHNR, CDR2 FQNEAQ (reference sequence). The CDR3 extends over 15 amino acids. The CDR3 nucleotides read TGTGCCAGCAGCCCTACAGGGGCCGCTAATCAGCCCCAGCATTTT. This sequence encodes CASSPTGAANQPQHF.

The chain combines TRBV4-3 with TRBJ1-6; D is ambiguous. The length of the CDR3 is 12 residues. CDR1 is LGHNA, CDR2 YSLEER, per germline. V was shortened by 4 bases and J by 11 bases, with 9 bases between the two germline ends. The CDR3 bases are TGCGCCAGCAGCCGAGGCGTACCACCCCTCCACTTT. It specifies CASSRGVPPLHF.

The rearrangement joins TRBV29-1 to TRBJ1-2; D call uncertain. This CDR3 comprises 11 residues. Germline V CDR1 and CDR2: SQVTM, ANQGSEA. V was pared by 7 bases and J by 4 bases, with 10 bases between. CDR3 nucleotide sequence: TGCAGCGGGGGTGGGGTCTATGGCTACACCTTC. This sequence encodes CSGGGVYGYTF.

In this sample, this clonotype turned up a few times. The chain links TRBV29-1 to TRBJ2-3; maybe TRBD2 (6 bases). The CDR3 extends over 15 amino acids. Germline lookup yields CDR1 SQVTM and CDR2 ANQGSEA. V was pared by 1 base and J by 2 bases, with 13 bases between. The chain's CDR3 is CSVEGGTRDTDTQYF. CDR3 coding DNA: TGCAGCGTTGAAGGTGGGACTCGCGACACAGATACGCAGTATTTT.

This rearrangement joins TRBV20-1 to TRBJ1-2; 10 nucleotides match TRBD1. With 5 bases clipped from V and 4 bases from J, the junction kept 10 bases outside the gene matches. CDR1 is DFQATT and CDR2 is SNEGSKA in the germline V gene (reference sequence). CDR3 length: 15 amino acids. The CDR3 protein is CSALLDRGRIYGYTF. The CDR3 DNA reads as TGCAGTGCTCTTCTCGACAGGGGGCGCATCTATGGCTACACCTTC.

V gene TRBV6-2 or TRBV6-3 combines with J gene TRBJ2-3; a possible D gene is TRBD1 (5 bases). The CDR3 totals 13 residues. Between the trimmed V and J ends, which lost 2 bases and 6 bases, there was a span of 9 bases. From germline, CDR1 is MNHEY and CDR2 SVGEGT. The CDR3 loop reads CASSYARADTQYF. DNA of the CDR3: TGTGCCAGCAGTTACGCCAGGGCGGATACGCAGTATTTT.

There are a few counts of this clonotype. V gene TRBV15 combines with J gene TRBJ1-2, with D unclear. The CDR3 spans 13 residues. V was pared by 0 bases and J by 4 bases, with 6 bases between. The germline gives CDR1 LNHNV, CDR2 YYDKDF (reference sequence). As DNA, the CDR3 is TGTGCCACCAGCAGAGATCCCGGCTATGGCTACACCTTC. This codes for CATSRDPGYGYTF.

The rearrangement joins TRBV20-1 to TRBJ2-3, with D perhaps matching TRBD1 (5 bases). The CDR3 is 13 amino acids. Looked up from germline, CDR1 is DFQATT and CDR2 is SNEGSKA (reference sequence). V gave up 7 bases and J gave up 4 bases, with 15 bases separating them. CDR3 sequence: CSVPLKGADTQYF. CDR3 in DNA: TGCAGTGTCCCACTGAAAGGGGCAGATACGCAGTATTTT.

This chain uses TRBV6-5 with TRBJ2-1; no definite D call. V lost 0 bases to trimming and J lost 0 bases, with 9 bases between them. CDR3 length: 16 residues. The germline V gene encodes CDR1 MNHEY and CDR2 SVGAGI. CDR3 nucleotide sequence: TGTGCCAGCAGTTACTCGGCTGTCAGCTCCTACAATGAGCAGTTCTTC. This sequence encodes CASSYSAVSSYNEQFF.

The chain employs TRBV7-2 and TRBJ1-2; a possible D gene is TRBD1 (6 bases). Per the germline V gene, CDR1 is SGHTA and CDR2 is FQGNSA. Trimming pared 4 bases from V and 1 base from J, leaving 10 bases between. This CDR3 is built from 14 residues. The DNA of the CDR3 is TGTGCCAGCAGCTCGGGGGCGGATAACTATGGCTACACCTTC. This translates into CASSSGADNYGYTF.

A few counts support this clonotype. The chain carries TRBV4-1 and TRBJ2-3, with 13 bases aligning to TRBD2. The V gene end was trimmed by 2 bases and the J gene end by 2 bases; junction bases not matched to a gene: 4. Germline V gene data show CDR1 as MGHRA and CDR2 as YSYEKL. The CDR3 has 17 residues. CDR3 sequence (DNA): TGCGCCAGCAGCCAATTGACTAGCGGGGGGTCCACAGATACGCAGTATTTT. This gives the protein CASSQLTSGGSTDTQYF.

The gene calls are TRBV28 and TRBJ1-1; 10 bases align to TRBD1. This CDR3 has 12 residues. Germline V CDR1 and CDR2: MDHEN, SYDVKM. The ends lost 8 bases at V and 3 bases at J; junction bases unmatched: 0. The CDR3 DNA is TGTGCCAGCGGGACAGGGGACACTGAAGCTTTCTTT. It is translated as CASGTGDTEAFF. The full variable domain, rest sourced from reference TRBV28 and TRBJ1-1, is DVKVTQSSRYLVKRTGEKVFLECVQDMDHENMFWYRQDPGLGLRLIYFSYDVKMKEKGDIPEGYSVSREKKERFSLILESASTNQTSMYLCASGTGDTEAFFGQGTRLTVV.

The V and J genes are TRBV9 and TRBJ2-3, with D hard to call. Trimming removed 2 bases from V and 1 base from J, with 11 bases in between. Germline CDR1 and CDR2: SGDLS and YYNGEE. This CDR3 has 15 amino acids. CDR3 region: CASSVGSHGTDTQYF. The CDR3 DNA is TGTGCCAGCAGCGTTGGTAGTCACGGCACAGATACGCAGTATTTT. Complete variable domain (other parts from reference TRBV9 and TRBJ2-3): DSGVTQTPKHLITATGQRVTLRCSPRSGDLSVYWYQQSLDQGLQFLIQYYNGEERAKGNILERFSAQQFPDLHSELNLSSLELGDSALYFCASSVGSHGTDTQYFGPGTRLTVL.

The chain joins TRBV27 to TRBJ1-1; D remains unclear. V dropped 1 base and J dropped 2 bases, with 14 bases sitting between them. CDR1 and CDR2 (germline): MNHEY, SMNVEV (reference sequence). The CDR3 extends over 16 amino acids. The CDR3 region is CASSLFGDWGNTEAFF. The CDR3 DNA sequence: TGTGCCAGCAGTTTATTTGGTGATTGGGGAAACACTGAAGCTTTCTTT.